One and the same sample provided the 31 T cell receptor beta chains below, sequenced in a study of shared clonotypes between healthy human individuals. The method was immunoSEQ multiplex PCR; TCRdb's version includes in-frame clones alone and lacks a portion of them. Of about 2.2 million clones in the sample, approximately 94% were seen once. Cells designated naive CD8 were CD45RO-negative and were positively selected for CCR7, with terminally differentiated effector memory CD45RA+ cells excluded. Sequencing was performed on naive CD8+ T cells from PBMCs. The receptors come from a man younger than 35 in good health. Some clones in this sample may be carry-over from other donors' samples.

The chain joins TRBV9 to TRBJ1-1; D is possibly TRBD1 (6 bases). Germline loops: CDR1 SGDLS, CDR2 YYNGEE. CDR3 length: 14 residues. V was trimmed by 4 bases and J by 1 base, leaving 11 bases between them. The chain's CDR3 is CASSSGEGNTEAFF. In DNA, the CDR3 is TGTGCCAGCAGCTCAGGGGAGGGGAACACTGAAGCTTTCTTT. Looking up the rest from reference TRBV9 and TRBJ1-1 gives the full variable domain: DSGVTQTPKHLITATGQRVTLRCSPRSGDLSVYWYQQSLDQGLQFLIQYYNGEERAKGNILERFSAQQFPDLHSELNLSSLELGDSALYFCASSSGEGNTEAFFGQGTRLTVV.

In DNA form, the CDR3 reads TGCGCCAGCAGCCCTCTAATGACAGGGGGCAATGAGCAGTTCTTC. As protein: CASSPLMTGGNEQFF. V is TRBV4-1 and J is TRBJ2-1, with 9 bases lining up with TRBD1. With 4 bases clipped from V and 6 bases from J, the junction kept 7 bases outside the gene matches. The CDR3 is 15 residues long. CDR1 and CDR2 from the germline V gene are MGHRA and YSYEKL.

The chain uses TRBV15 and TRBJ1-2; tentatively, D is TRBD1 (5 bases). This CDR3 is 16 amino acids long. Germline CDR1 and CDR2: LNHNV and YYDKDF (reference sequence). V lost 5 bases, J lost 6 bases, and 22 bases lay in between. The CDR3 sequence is CATSLKKTVWPHGYTF. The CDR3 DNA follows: TGTGCCACCAGCCTAAAAAAGACAGTATGGCCCCATGGCTACACCTTC.

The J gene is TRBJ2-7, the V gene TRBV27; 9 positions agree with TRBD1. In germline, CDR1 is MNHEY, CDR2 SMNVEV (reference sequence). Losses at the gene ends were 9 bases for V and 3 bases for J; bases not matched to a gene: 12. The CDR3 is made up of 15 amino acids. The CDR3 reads CASQQDRGQHYEQYF. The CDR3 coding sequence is TGTGCCAGTCAACAGGACAGGGGACAACACTACGAGCAGTACTTC.

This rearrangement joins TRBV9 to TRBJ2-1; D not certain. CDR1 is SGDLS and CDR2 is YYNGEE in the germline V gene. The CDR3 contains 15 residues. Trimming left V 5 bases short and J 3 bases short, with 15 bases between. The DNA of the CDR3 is TGTGCCAGCAGTTTTCGGGCAGGCGGCTACAATGAGCAGTTCTTC. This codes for CASSFRAGGYNEQFF.

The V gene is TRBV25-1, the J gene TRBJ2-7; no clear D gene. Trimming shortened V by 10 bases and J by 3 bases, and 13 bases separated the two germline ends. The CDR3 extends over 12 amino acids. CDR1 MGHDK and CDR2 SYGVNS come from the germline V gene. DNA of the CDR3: TGTGCCACCAGGTTCGTGGGCTACGAGCAGTACTTC. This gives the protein CATRFVGYEQYF.

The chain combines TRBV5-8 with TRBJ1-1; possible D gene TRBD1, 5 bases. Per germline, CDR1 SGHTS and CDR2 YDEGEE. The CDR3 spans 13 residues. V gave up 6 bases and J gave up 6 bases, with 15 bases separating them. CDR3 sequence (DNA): TGTGCCAGCAACTGGGGGGTGGGCTCTGAAGCTTTCTTT. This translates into CASNWGVGSEAFF.

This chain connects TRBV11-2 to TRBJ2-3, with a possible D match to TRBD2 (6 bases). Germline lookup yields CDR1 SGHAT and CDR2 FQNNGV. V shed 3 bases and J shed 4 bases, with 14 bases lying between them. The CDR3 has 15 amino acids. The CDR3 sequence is CASSFMTSASDTQYF. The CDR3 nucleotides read TGTGCCAGCAGCTTCATGACTAGTGCATCAGATACGCAGTATTTT. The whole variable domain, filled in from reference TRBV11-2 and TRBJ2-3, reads EAGVAQSPRYKIIEKRQSVAFWCNPISGHATLYWYQQILGQGPKLLIQFQNNGVVDDSQLPKDRFSAERLKGVDSTLKIQPAKLEDSAVYLCASSFMTSASDTQYFGPGTRLTVL.

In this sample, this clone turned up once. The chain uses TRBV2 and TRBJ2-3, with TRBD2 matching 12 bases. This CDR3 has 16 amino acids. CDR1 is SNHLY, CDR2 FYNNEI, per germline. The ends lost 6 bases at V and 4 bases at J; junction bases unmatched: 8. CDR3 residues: CASRLGTSGFADTQYF. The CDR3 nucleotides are TGTGCCAGCAGACTCGGGACTAGCGGGTTCGCAGATACGCAGTATTTT. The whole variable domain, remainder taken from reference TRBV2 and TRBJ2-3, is EPEVTQTPSHQVTQMGQEVILRCVPISNHLYFYWYRQILGQKVEFLVSFYNNEISEKSEIFDDQFSVERPDGSNFTLKIRSTKLEDSAMYFCASRLGTSGFADTQYFGPGTRLTVL.

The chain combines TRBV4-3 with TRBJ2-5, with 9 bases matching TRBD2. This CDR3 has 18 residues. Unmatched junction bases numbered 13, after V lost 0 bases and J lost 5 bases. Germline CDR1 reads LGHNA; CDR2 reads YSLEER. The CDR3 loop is CASSQDITASGARETQYF. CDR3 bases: TGCGCCAGCAGCCAAGATATTACGGCTAGCGGGGCAAGGGAGACCCAGTACTTC.

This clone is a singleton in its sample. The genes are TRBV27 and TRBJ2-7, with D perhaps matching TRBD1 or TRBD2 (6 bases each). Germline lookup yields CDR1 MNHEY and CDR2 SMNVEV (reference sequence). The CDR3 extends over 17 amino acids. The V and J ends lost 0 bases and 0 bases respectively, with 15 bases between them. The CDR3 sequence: CASSLSGGTLNSYEQYF. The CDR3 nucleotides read TGTGCCAGCAGTTTATCCGGAGGGACACTGAACTCCTACGAGCAGTACTTC.

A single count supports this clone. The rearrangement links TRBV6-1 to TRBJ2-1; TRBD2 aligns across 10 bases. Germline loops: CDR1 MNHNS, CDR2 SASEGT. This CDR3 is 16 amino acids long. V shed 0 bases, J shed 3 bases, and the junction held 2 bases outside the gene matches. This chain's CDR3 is CASSEAGLAVYNEQFF. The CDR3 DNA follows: TGTGCCAGCAGTGAAGCTGGACTAGCGGTCTACAATGAGCAGTTCTTC.

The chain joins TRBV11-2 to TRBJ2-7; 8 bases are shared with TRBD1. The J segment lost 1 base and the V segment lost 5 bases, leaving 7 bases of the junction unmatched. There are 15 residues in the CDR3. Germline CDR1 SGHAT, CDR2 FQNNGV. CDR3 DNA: TGTGCCAGCAGCGACAGGGGAAGCCCTTCCTACGAGCAGTACTTC. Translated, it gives CASSDRGSPSYEQYF.

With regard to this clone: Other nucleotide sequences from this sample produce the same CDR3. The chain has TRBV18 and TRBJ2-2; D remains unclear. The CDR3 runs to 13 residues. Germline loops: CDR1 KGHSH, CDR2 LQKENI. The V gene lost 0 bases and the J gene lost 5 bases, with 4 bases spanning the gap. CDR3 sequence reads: CASSPPGTGELFF. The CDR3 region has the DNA TGTGCCAGCTCACCACCGGGAACCGGGGAGCTGTTTTTT.

The chain's CDR3 is CASSQAGALTQYF. The CDR3, as DNA: TGTGCCAGCAGCCAAGCTGGGGCCTTAACCCAGTACTTC. The rearrangement links TRBV14 to TRBJ2-5, with a weak D call TRBD1 (5 bases). From germline, CDR1 is SGHDN and CDR2 FVKESK. The CDR3 spans 13 residues. Trimming stripped 1 base from V and 8 bases from J, with 11 bases between.

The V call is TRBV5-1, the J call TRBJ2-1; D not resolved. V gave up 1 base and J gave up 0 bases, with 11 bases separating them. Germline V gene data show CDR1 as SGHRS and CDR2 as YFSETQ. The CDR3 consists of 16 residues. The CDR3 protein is CASSLIGRRSYNEQFF. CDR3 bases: TGCGCCAGCAGCTTGATAGGGCGGCGCTCCTACAATGAGCAGTTCTTC. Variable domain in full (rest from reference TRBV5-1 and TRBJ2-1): KAGVTQTPRYLIKTRGQQVTLSCSPISGHRSVSWYQQTPGQGLQFLFEYFSETQRNKGNFPGRFSGRQFSNSRSEMNVSTLELGDSALYLCASSLIGRRSYNEQFFGPGTRLTVL.

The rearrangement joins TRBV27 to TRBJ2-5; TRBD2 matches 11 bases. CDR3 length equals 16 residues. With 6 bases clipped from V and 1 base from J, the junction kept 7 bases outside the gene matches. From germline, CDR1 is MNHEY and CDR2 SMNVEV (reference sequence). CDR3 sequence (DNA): TGTGCCAGCAGACCGGGACTAGCGGTTTTCCAAGAGACCCAGTACTTC. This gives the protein CASRPGLAVFQETQYF.

The CDR3 loop reads CASSYSSRGQPQHF. Written as DNA, the CDR3 is TGTGCCAGCAGTTACAGTTCAAGGGGACAGCCCCAGCATTTT. V and J are TRBV6-6 and TRBJ1-5; the D gene is possibly TRBD1 (5 bases). The CDR3 contains 14 residues. V was pared by 2 bases and J by 7 bases, with 12 bases between. In germline, CDR1 is MNHNY, CDR2 SVGAGI (reference sequence).

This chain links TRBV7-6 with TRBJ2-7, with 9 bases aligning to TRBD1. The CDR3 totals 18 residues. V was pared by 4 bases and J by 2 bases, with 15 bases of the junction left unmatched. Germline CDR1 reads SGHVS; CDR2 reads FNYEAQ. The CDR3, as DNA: TGTGCCAGCAGCTCGCCGGGGAACAGGGGGCCTTATCCCTACGAGCAGTACTTC. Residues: CASSSPGNRGPYPYEQYF.

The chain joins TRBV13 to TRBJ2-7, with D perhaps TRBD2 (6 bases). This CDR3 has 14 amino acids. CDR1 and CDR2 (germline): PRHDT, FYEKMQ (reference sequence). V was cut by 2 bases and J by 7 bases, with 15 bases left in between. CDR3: CASSLITTREEQYF. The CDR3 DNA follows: TGTGCCAGCAGCTTAATTACTACCCGGGAGGAGCAGTACTTC. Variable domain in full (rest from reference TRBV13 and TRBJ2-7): AAGVIQSPRHLIKEKRETATLKCYPIPRHDTVYWYQQGPGQDPQFLISFYEKMQSDKGSIPDRFSAQQFSDYHSELNMSSLELGDSALYFCASSLITTREEQYFGPGTRLTVT.

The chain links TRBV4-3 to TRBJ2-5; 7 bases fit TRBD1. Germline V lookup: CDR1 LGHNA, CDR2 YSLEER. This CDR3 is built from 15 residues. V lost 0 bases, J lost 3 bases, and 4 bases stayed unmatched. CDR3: CASSQDPGTEETQYF. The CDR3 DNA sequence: TGCGCCAGCAGCCAAGACCCCGGGACAGAAGAGACCCAGTACTTC.

CDR3 protein: CAWSFSSRGDYGYTF. DNA of the CDR3: TGTGCCTGGAGTTTTTCGTCCAGGGGAGATTATGGCTACACCTTC. The V and J genes are TRBV30 and TRBJ1-2; a weak D match, TRBD1 (6 bases). The CDR3 loop spans 15 amino acids. Between the trimmed V and J ends, which lost 2 bases and 5 bases, there was a span of 18 bases. Per germline, CDR1 GTSNPN and CDR2 SVGIG (reference sequence).

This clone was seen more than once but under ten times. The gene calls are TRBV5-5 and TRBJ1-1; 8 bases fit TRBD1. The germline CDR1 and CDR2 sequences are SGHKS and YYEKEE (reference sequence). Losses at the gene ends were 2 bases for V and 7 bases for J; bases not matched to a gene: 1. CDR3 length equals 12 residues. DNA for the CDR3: TGTGCCAGCAGCTTCGGACAGGGTGAAGCTTTCTTT. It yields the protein CASSFGQGEAFF.

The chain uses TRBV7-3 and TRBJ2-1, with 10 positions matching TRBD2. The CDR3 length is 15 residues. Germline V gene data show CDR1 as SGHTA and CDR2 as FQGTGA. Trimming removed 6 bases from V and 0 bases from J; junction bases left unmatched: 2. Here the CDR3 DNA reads TGTGCCAGCAGGTCTAGCGGGAGCTCCTACAATGAGCAGTTCTTC. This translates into CASRSSGSSYNEQFF.

The CDR3 DNA sequence: TGTGCCAGCAGCCCGAGGGCAGGGGGCACAGATACGCAGTATTTT. It is translated as CASSPRAGGTDTQYF. The chain links TRBV5-4 to TRBJ2-3, with D maybe TRBD1 (6 bases). This CDR3 contains 15 residues. Germline V lookup: CDR1 SGHNT, CDR2 YYREEE (reference sequence). The V end was cut by 4 bases, the J end by 1 base, with 13 bases between.

The CDR3 here is CASSLVSPTYEQYF. CDR3 nucleotide sequence: TGCGCCAGCAGCTTGGTTAGTCCGACCTACGAGCAGTACTTC. The chain links TRBV5-1 to TRBJ2-7; D unresolved. There are 14 residues in the CDR3. Germline-derived CDR1 and CDR2 are SGHRS and YFSETQ. V shed 0 bases and J shed 2 bases, with 9 bases lying between them.

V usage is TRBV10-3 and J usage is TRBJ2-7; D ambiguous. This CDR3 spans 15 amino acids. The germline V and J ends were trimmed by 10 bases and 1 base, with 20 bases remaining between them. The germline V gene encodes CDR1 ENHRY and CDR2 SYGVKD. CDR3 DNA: TGTGCCACCTCTTTGGGCCTAGAGAGGTCCTACGAGCAGTACTTC. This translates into CATSLGLERSYEQYF.

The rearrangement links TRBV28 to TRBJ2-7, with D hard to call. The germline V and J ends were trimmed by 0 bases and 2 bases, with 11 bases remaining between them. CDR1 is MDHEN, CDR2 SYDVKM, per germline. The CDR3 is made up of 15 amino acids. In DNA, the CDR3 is TGTGCCAGCAGTTTATGGCACAAGAGGACCTACGAGCAGTACTTC. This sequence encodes CASSLWHKRTYEQYF. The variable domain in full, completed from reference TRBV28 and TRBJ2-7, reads DVKVTQSSRYLVKRTGEKVFLECVQDMDHENMFWYRQDPGLGLRLIYFSYDVKMKEKGDIPEGYSVSREKKERFSLILESASTNQTSMYLCASSLWHKRTYEQYFGPGTRLTVT.

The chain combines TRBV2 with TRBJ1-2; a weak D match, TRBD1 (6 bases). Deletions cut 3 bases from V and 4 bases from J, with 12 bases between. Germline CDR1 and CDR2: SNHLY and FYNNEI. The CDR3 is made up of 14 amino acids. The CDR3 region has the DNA TGTGCCAGCAGTGAGCCAGCCAGGGGCTATGGCTACACCTTC. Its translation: CASSEPARGYGYTF.

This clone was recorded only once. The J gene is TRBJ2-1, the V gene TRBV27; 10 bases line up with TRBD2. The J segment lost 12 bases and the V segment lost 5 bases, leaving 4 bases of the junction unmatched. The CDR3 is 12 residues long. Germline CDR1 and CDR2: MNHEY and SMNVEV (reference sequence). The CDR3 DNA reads TGTGCCAGCAGTCCCGGGACTAGCGCGCAGTTCTTC. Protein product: CASSPGTSAQFF.

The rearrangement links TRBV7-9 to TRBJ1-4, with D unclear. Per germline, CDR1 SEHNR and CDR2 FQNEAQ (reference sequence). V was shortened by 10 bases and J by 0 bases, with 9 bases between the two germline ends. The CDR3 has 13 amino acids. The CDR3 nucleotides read TGTGCCACCGACGGAGCAACTAATGAAAAACTGTTTTTT. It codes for CATDGATNEKLFF.